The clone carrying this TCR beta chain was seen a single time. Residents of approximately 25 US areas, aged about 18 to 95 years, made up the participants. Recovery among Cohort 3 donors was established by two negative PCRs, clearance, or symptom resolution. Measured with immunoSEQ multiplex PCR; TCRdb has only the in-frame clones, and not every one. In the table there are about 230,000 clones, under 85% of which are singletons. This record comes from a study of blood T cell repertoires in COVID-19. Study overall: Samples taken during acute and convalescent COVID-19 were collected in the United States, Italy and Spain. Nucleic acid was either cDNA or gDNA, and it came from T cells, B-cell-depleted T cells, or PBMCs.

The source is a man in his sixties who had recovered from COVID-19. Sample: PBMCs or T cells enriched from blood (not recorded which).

For the CDR3, the DNA is TGCGCCAGCAGCTTCGTACCAGGGGTCAATCAGCCCCAGCATTTT. As protein: CASSFVPGVNQPQHF. The chain joins TRBV5-1 to TRBJ1-5, with a weak D call TRBD1 (6 bases). The CDR3 consists of 15 residues. The V and J ends lost 2 bases and 3 bases respectively, with 12 bases between them. Germline V lookup: CDR1 SGHRS, CDR2 YFSETQ. The entire variable domain, with the rest obtained from reference TRBV5-1 and TRBJ1-5, is as follows: KAGVTQTPRYLIKTRGQQVTLSCSPISGHRSVSWYQQTPGQGLQFLFEYFSETQRNKGNFPGRFSGRQFSNSRSEMNVSTLELGDSALYLCASSFVPGVNQPQHFGDGTRLSIL.